This passage covers 11 T cell receptor beta chains from one sample sequenced in a study of blood T cell repertoires in COVID-19 (dated by TCRdb to 2020 to 2021). Libraries were prepared through the immunoSEQ multiplex PCR assay. Sourced from immuneACCESS, this table was stored by TCRdb with only in-frame sequences that have V and J called. A share of the clones is absent; for the studies checked, an unresolved V gene accounts for under half, and the remainder has no known explanation. The sample table lists about 160,000 clones, about four fifths of them with a count of one. 13% of the sample belongs to the ten largest clones. The sequenced material came from peripheral blood. The receptor set was obtained from a man aged 65 to 79 who had recovered from COVID-19.

V and J are TRBV11-2 and TRBJ2-1; 14 positions agree with TRBD2. The ends lost 1 base at V and 3 bases at J; junction bases unmatched: 8. Germline V gives CDR1 SGHAT, CDR2 FQNNGV. CDR3 size: 19 residues. The DNA for the CDR3 is TGTGCCAGCAGCTTAGGGGGACTAGCGGGAGAACGAGTCTACAATGAGCAGTTCTTC. Its protein product is CASSLGGLAGERVYNEQFF.

The chain is built from TRBV3-1 (or the pseudogene TRBV3-2) and TRBJ1-6; D remains ambiguous. Trimming cost V 2 bases and J 9 bases, with 11 bases left between them. Looked up from germline, CDR1 is LGHDT and CDR2 is YNNKEL (reference sequence). This CDR3 is built from 14 residues. CDR3 coding DNA: TGTGCCAGCAGCCAATCGGTCGCAAGTTCACCCCTCCACTTT. Amino acid sequence: CASSQSVASSPLHF.

The gene calls are TRBV10-3 and TRBJ2-7, with 7 bases that match TRBD2. V gave up 5 bases and J gave up 0 bases; unmatched junction bases: 7. This CDR3 has 15 amino acids. The germline CDR1 and CDR2 sequences are ENHRY and SYGVKD. This CDR3 is CAISRGSGISYEQYF. CDR3 DNA sequence: TGTGCCATCAGTCGGGGCAGCGGGATCTCCTACGAGCAGTACTTC.

V gene TRBV12-3 or TRBV12-4 combines with J gene TRBJ2-1; TRBD1 might be the D (6 bases). The V and J ends lost 6 bases and 5 bases respectively, with 11 bases between them. This CDR3 is 13 amino acids long. CDR3 residues: CASRETGNNEQFF. The CDR3 DNA reads TGTGCCAGCAGGGAGACAGGCAACAATGAGCAGTTCTTC.

This clone was detected ten times or more. The chain recombines TRBV5-6 with TRBJ1-3; D may be TRBD1 (6 bases). V was shortened by 4 bases and J by 4 bases, with 9 bases between the two germline ends. Germline values: CDR1 SGHDT, CDR2 YYEEEE. This CDR3 has 13 residues. The CDR3 region is CASSLDSGNTIYF. The CDR3, as DNA: TGTGCCAGCAGCCTGGACAGCGGAAACACCATATATTTT.

The genes are TRBV7-2 and TRBJ2-5; D possibly corresponds to TRBD1 (6 bases). The CDR3 is 17 amino acids. CDR1 SGHTA and CDR2 FQGNSA come from the germline V gene. The V end was cut by 5 bases, the J end by 1 base, with 20 bases between. CDR3 in DNA: TGTGCCAGCAGCCCGCGTCCGGGACACCTAGCCCAAGAGACCCAGTACTTC. Translating it yields CASSPRPGHLAQETQYF.

The J gene is TRBJ1-4, the V gene TRBV10-3, with D possibly matching TRBD1 (6 bases). The CDR3 is made up of 16 amino acids. In germline, CDR1 is ENHRY, CDR2 SYGVKD. V lost 5 bases, J lost 4 bases, and 17 bases lay in between. CDR3 region: CAISKSLRGGNEKLFF. The CDR3 DNA is TGTGCCATCAGTAAAAGCCTAAGAGGGGGTAATGAAAAACTGTTTTTT.

The rearrangement uses TRBV5-8 and TRBJ2-1; no reliable D call. Looked up from germline, CDR1 is SGHTS and CDR2 is YDEGEE. V was shortened by 1 base and J by 4 bases, with 9 bases between the two germline ends. This CDR3 region has 14 residues. The CDR3 DNA is TGTGCCAGCAGCTTGAGTAAAACATACAATGAGCAGTTCTTC. Residues: CASSLSKTYNEQFF.

The chain links TRBV30 to TRBJ1-4; the D is unclear. The germline gives CDR1 GTSNPN, CDR2 SVGIG (reference sequence). The CDR3 runs 14 residues. V was cut by 7 bases and J by 6 bases, with 18 bases left in between. CDR3 residues: CASLTGLSDEKLFF. For the CDR3, the DNA is TGTGCCTCTCTGACCGGACTTTCCGATGAAAAACTGTTTTTT.

In its sample, this clone was seen a few times. This chain joins TRBV7-2 and TRBJ2-7; 8 bases are shared with TRBD2. With 2 bases clipped from V and 10 bases from J, the junction kept 16 bases outside the gene matches. Germline CDR1 and CDR2: SGHTA and FQGNSA. The CDR3 consists of 16 residues. The CDR3 reads CASSLFEAGGPLIQYF. CDR3 DNA: TGTGCCAGCAGCTTATTTGAGGCGGGAGGACCTCTGATACAGTACTTC.

This chain connects TRBV5-1 to TRBJ2-1; TRBD2 aligns across 8 bases. V gave up 5 bases and J gave up 5 bases; unmatched junction bases: 15. The CDR3 runs 17 residues. Germline CDR1 and CDR2: SGHRS and YFSETQ. For the CDR3, the DNA is TGCGCCAGCAGTTCCGAAAGCGGGAGTTTCTGGGACAATGAGCAGTTCTTC. This translates into CASSSESGSFWDNEQFF.